What follows are 27 T cell receptor beta chains derived from one specimen sequenced in a study of beta chain features in type 1 diabetes. Expressed TCRB transcripts were sequenced because the isolated RNA had all been reverse transcribed beforehand. Method: immunoSEQ multiplex PCR; TCRdb's copy keeps in-frame clones and lacks some. The sample records around 500,000 clones, over 9.5% being singletons. The source material was naive CD4+ T cells from blood. The receptors stem from a woman aged 18-29 years in good health.

The chain has TRBV4-2 and TRBJ1-4, with D possibly matching TRBD1 (5 bases). CDR1 and CDR2 (germline): LGHNA, YNFKEQ. The CDR3 sequence is 15 residues long. V lost 7 bases and J 0 bases, leaving 12 bases between the germline ends. CDR3 region: CASTHPGSTNEKLFF. DNA for the CDR3: TGTGCCAGCACACACCCAGGGTCAACTAATGAAAAACTGTTTTTT.

This clone was counted between two and nine times. The chain recombines TRBV5-4 with TRBJ1-1; 7 bases match TRBD1. Trimming removed 2 bases from V and 0 bases from J; junction bases left unmatched: 4. Germline V lookup: CDR1 SGHNT, CDR2 YYREEE (reference sequence). CDR3 size: 15 residues. The CDR3 protein is CASSFQQGMNTEAFF. In nucleotides, the CDR3 is TGTGCCAGCAGCTTTCAACAGGGGATGAACACTGAAGCTTTCTTT.

The chain recombines TRBV7-2 with TRBJ1-4, with a tentative D call TRBD1 (5 bases). Looked up from germline, CDR1 is SGHTA and CDR2 is FQGNSA. Trimming removed 3 bases from V and 6 bases from J, with 11 bases in between. The CDR3 covers 14 residues. CDR3 amino acids: CASSFSGTDEKLFF. The CDR3 nucleotides are TGTGCCAGCAGCTTTTCCGGGACGGATGAAAAACTGTTTTTT.

In its sample, this clone was seen a few times. V gene TRBV7-3 combines with J gene TRBJ2-5; maybe TRBD1 (6 bases). Trimming removed 5 bases from V and 5 bases from J, with 15 bases in between. Germline V gene lookup returns CDR1 SGHTA and CDR2 FQGTGA. The CDR3 sequence is 14 residues long. The CDR3 DNA is TGTGCCAGCAGCCCCTTCGCAGGGGCCGAGACCCAGTACTTC. Protein sequence: CASSPFAGAETQYF.

This clone was counted between two and nine times. The chain recombines TRBV9 with TRBJ2-7; D possibly corresponds to TRBD2 (6 bases). The germline gives CDR1 SGDLS, CDR2 YYNGEE. The CDR3 is 14 amino acids. Trimming shortened V by 0 bases and J by 1 base, and 8 bases separated the two germline ends. The CDR3 spells CASSVDSGSYEQYF. CDR3 nucleotide sequence: TGTGCCAGCAGCGTAGATAGCGGTTCCTACGAGCAGTACTTC.

V usage is TRBV4-2 and J usage is TRBJ2-4, with 10 bases lining up with TRBD1. This CDR3 comprises 17 residues. Germline assignment: CDR1 LGHNA and CDR2 YNFKEQ. After removal of 7 bases from V and 0 bases from J, the junction contained 9 bases not matched to a gene. The CDR3 loop reads CASTKSGQGRAKNIQYF. Written as DNA, the CDR3 is TGTGCCAGCACCAAATCGGGACAGGGGCGAGCCAAAAACATTCAGTACTTC.

The CDR3 bases are TGTGCCAGCGGACGTGATAGCAATCAGCCCCAGCATTTT. It specifies CASGRDSNQPQHF. The chain uses TRBV7-6 and TRBJ1-5; D gene uncertain. The CDR3 is made up of 13 amino acids. The V end was cut by 8 bases, the J end by 0 bases, with 8 bases between. Germline V gene sequence: CDR1 SGHVS, CDR2 FNYEAQ.

The chain recombines TRBV7-2 with TRBJ2-7; D gene ambiguous. With 1 base removed from V and 1 base from J, the gap between germline ends came to 11 bases. This CDR3 is built from 15 residues. The germline V gene encodes CDR1 SGHTA and CDR2 FQGNSA. The CDR3 DNA sequence: TGTGCCAGCAGCTTAGGCAGAAGTTTGTCCTACGAGCAGTACGTC. It is translated as CASSLGRSLSYEQYV.

Only a few counts were recorded for this clone. The chain employs TRBV5-4 and TRBJ2-1, with 12 nucleotides matching TRBD2. CDR1 and CDR2 from the germline V gene are SGHNT and YYREEE (reference sequence). The V segment lost 4 bases and the J segment 10 bases; nucleotides outside the gene matches: 9. CDR3 length: 15 residues. CDR3 in amino acids: CASSLETSGGNEQFF. CDR3 coding DNA: TGTGCCAGCAGCCTGGAGACTAGCGGGGGAAACGAGCAGTTCTTC.

This clone was observed a few times. The chain is built from TRBV28 and TRBJ2-7; TRBD2 aligns across 8 bases. The J segment lost 0 bases and the V segment lost 8 bases, leaving 9 bases of the junction unmatched. Germline CDR1 is MDHEN and CDR2 is SYDVKM. The length of the CDR3 is 15 residues. CDR3 in DNA: TGTGCCAGCCGCGGAGGCAGCGGGAGCTCCTACGAGCAGTACGTC. This translates into CASRGGSGSSYEQYV.

The sample holds a few counts of this clone. Other nucleotide sequences from this sample produce the same CDR3. The CDR3 spells CSVRQGNQPQHF. CDR3 in DNA: TGCAGCGTTAGACAGGGGAATCAGCCCCAGCATTTT. The chain carries TRBV29-1 and TRBJ1-5, with 8 bases that match TRBD1. CDR1 is SQVTM, CDR2 ANQGSEA, per germline. This CDR3 comprises 12 residues. Trimming removed 5 bases from V and 4 bases from J; junction bases left unmatched: 1.

The chain joins TRBV5-1 to TRBJ2-7; 9 bases align to TRBD2. CDR3 length: 15 amino acids. Germline trimming cut 3 bases from V and 8 bases from J; bases unmatched to any gene: 12. In germline, CDR1 is SGHRS, CDR2 YFSETQ. The CDR3 loop reads CASSSDSGRQGKQYF. The CDR3 coding sequence is TGCGCCAGCAGCTCGGATAGCGGGAGACAGGGCAAGCAGTACTTC. Complete variable domain (other parts from reference TRBV5-1 and TRBJ2-7): KAGVTQTPRYLIKTRGQQVTLSCSPISGHRSVSWYQQTPGQGLQFLFEYFSETQRNKGNFPGRFSGRQFSNSRSEMNVSTLELGDSALYLCASSSDSGRQGKQYFGPGTRLTVT.

This clone has a handful of counts. This rearrangement joins TRBV27 to TRBJ2-1, with TRBD1 matching over 8 bases. Germline assignment: CDR1 MNHEY and CDR2 SMNVEV (reference sequence). The CDR3 has 14 amino acids. The V gene end was trimmed by 5 bases and the J gene end by 9 bases; junction bases not matched to a gene: 9. CDR3 coding DNA: TGTGCCAGCAGTCACGGACAGGGTGGGGGTGAGCAGTTCTTC. This sequence encodes CASSHGQGGGEQFF.

This clone was recorded a few times. This chain connects TRBV7-2 to TRBJ2-7; the D gene is possibly TRBD2 (5 bases). Trimming removed 1 base at V and 1 base at J, with 11 bases between. The CDR3 runs to 15 residues. The germline gives CDR1 SGHTA, CDR2 FQGNSA. The CDR3, as DNA: TGTGCCAGCAGCTTAGTCTTACTAGAATCCTACGAGCAGTACTTC. Residues: CASSLVLLESYEQYF.

Here the CDR3 DNA reads TGTGCCAGCAGTTACTCGCAGGGTTCAGTTACGCAGTATTTT. Its translation: CASSYSQGSVTQYF. This rearrangement joins TRBV6-5 to TRBJ2-3, with TRBD1 as a possible D gene (5 bases). CDR3 length equals 14 residues. Trimming cost V 0 bases and J 8 bases, with 12 bases left between them. Germline CDR1 MNHEY, CDR2 SVGAGI.

The V gene is TRBV7-9, the J gene TRBJ2-5; the match to TRBD2 covers 8 bases. The CDR3 consists of 14 residues. V lost 5 bases, J lost 5 bases, and 7 bases stayed unmatched. Per germline, CDR1 SEHNR and CDR2 FQNEAQ (reference sequence). The CDR3 protein is CASSHGLAWETQYF. CDR3 DNA: TGTGCCAGCAGCCATGGACTAGCCTGGGAGACCCAGTACTTC.

This clone was recorded a few times. This sequence joins TRBV7-2 and TRBJ2-1; perhaps D is TRBD1 or TRBD2 (5 bases each). This CDR3 is built from 15 residues. Germline V gene sequence: CDR1 SGHTA, CDR2 FQGNSA. Trimming removed 3 bases from V and 8 bases from J, with 17 bases in between. This CDR3 reads CASSFRLGPGDEQFF. CDR3 DNA: TGTGCCAGCAGCTTCCGATTGGGACCCGGGGATGAGCAGTTCTTC. The variable domain in full, completed from reference TRBV7-2 and TRBJ2-1, reads GAGVSQSPSNKVTEKGKDVELRCDPISGHTALYWYRQSLGQGLEFLIYFQGNSAPDKSGLPSDRFSAERTGGSVSTLTIQRTQQEDSAVYLCASSFRLGPGDEQFFGPGTRLTVL.

In its sample, this clone was seen a few times. This chain's CDR3 is CASSLSQGGTQYF. The CDR3, as DNA: TGTGCCAGCAGCTTATCCCAAGGTGGTACGCAGTATTTT. This chain joins TRBV7-9 and TRBJ2-3; D gene ambiguous. The CDR3 runs to 13 residues. Germline values: CDR1 SEHNR, CDR2 FQNEAQ (reference sequence). V shed 2 bases and J shed 8 bases, with 11 bases lying between them.

The rearrangement links TRBV5-6 to TRBJ2-4; the D call may be TRBD1 or TRBD2 (6 bases each). The CDR3 consists of 11 residues. CDR1 is SGHDT and CDR2 is YYEEEE in the germline V gene. Deletions cut 6 bases from V and 15 bases from J, with 16 bases between. DNA of the CDR3: TGTGCCAGCAATCAAGGGGGGAGCTTGTACTTC. Translating gives CASNQGGSLYF.

The V call is TRBV29-1, the J call TRBJ1-2; D not resolved. V gave up 5 bases and J gave up 8 bases, with 12 bases separating them. Germline CDR1 reads SQVTM; CDR2 reads ANQGSEA. CDR3 length equals 11 residues. The CDR3 DNA sequence: TGCAGCGTTCGTCAAATCGGCGGCTACACCTTC. Its protein is CSVRQIGGYTF.

This chain joins TRBV2 and TRBJ1-2; 8 nucleotides line up with TRBD1. The CDR3 loop spans 12 amino acids. J was trimmed by 13 bases and V by 5 bases; bases with no gene match: 9. CDR1 and CDR2 from the germline V gene are SNHLY and FYNNEI. Here the CDR3 DNA reads TGTGCCAGCAGTAGCCGGGACAGGCCTTCCACCTTC. This encodes CASSSRDRPSTF.

The chain joins TRBV15 to TRBJ1-4, with 7 bases matching TRBD1. Trimming cost V 0 bases and J 11 bases; bases outside gene matches: 3. Germline assignment: CDR1 LNHNV and CDR2 YYDKDF (reference sequence). CDR3 length: 13 residues. The CDR3 protein is CATSRDPQGKLFF. The CDR3 DNA reads as TGTGCCACCAGCAGAGATCCACAGGGGAAACTGTTTTTT.

This clone turned up a few times. The V gene is TRBV7-2, the J gene TRBJ1-1; D remains unclear. Germline V lookup: CDR1 SGHTA, CDR2 FQGNSA. This CDR3 contains 13 residues. V gave up 3 bases and J gave up 0 bases, with 5 bases separating them. The CDR3 region is CASSFQLNTEAFF. CDR3 DNA sequence: TGTGCCAGCAGCTTCCAGCTGAACACTGAAGCTTTCTTT.

In this sample, this clone turned up a few times. The chain uses TRBV5-1 and TRBJ2-3; no definite D call. Per the germline V gene, CDR1 is SGHRS and CDR2 is YFSETQ. The CDR3 is 16 amino acids. Trimming removed 1 base from V and 3 bases from J, with 15 bases in between. CDR3 nucleotide sequence: TGCGCCAGCAGCTTGAGTCCCGTTACACCGACAGATACGCAGTATTTT. Residues: CASSLSPVTPTDTQYF.

The J gene is TRBJ1-5, the V gene TRBV7-3; no firm D call. Germline CDR1 and CDR2: SGHTA and FQGTGA. CDR3 length: 13 residues. V lost 2 bases to trimming and J lost 4 bases, with 6 bases between them. The CDR3 bases are TGTGCCAGCAGCTTATTACCGAATCAGCCCCAGCATTTT. It yields the protein CASSLLPNQPQHF.

V usage is TRBV29-1 and J usage is TRBJ2-1; tentatively, D is TRBD1 (6 bases). The V and J ends lost 6 bases and 5 bases respectively, with 11 bases between them. The CDR3 is 12 residues long. Per the germline V gene, CDR1 is SQVTM and CDR2 is ANQGSEA. Here the CDR3 DNA reads TGCAGCGTCCACAGGGATCACAATGAGCAGTTCTTC. Residues: CSVHRDHNEQFF.

J is TRBJ2-1 and V is TRBV5-1; perhaps TRBD1 as D (5 bases). There are 13 residues in the CDR3. The V gene lost 7 bases and the J gene lost 5 bases, with 13 bases spanning the gap. The germline V gene has CDR1 SGHRS and CDR2 YFSETQ. The CDR3 loop is CASAQGKHNEQFF. CDR3 coding DNA: TGCGCCAGCGCGCAGGGTAAGCACAATGAGCAGTTCTTC. The full variable domain, rest sourced from reference TRBV5-1 and TRBJ2-1, is KAGVTQTPRYLIKTRGQQVTLSCSPISGHRSVSWYQQTPGQGLQFLFEYFSETQRNKGNFPGRFSGRQFSNSRSEMNVSTLELGDSALYLCASAQGKHNEQFFGPGTRLTVL.